The 20 T cell receptor beta chains reported below all come from one sample, sequenced in a study of blood T cell repertoires in COVID-19. Method: immunoSEQ multiplex PCR; TCRdb's copy keeps in-frame clones and lacks some. This table holds some 100,000 clones, approximately 91% found once. The sequencing input was peripheral blood. These receptors were collected from a woman in her seventies with acute or convalescent COVID-19.

This chain uses TRBV28 with TRBJ2-7; maybe TRBD1 (6 bases). The germline V gene has CDR1 MDHEN and CDR2 SYDVKM. The CDR3 runs to 13 residues. The V gene lost 8 bases and the J gene lost 6 bases, with 17 bases spanning the gap. CDR3 protein: CASSTGLSGEQYF. The CDR3 DNA reads as TGTGCCAGCTCTACAGGGCTGTCTGGCGAGCAGTACTTC.

Only one count was recorded for this clone. The V call is TRBV19, the J call TRBJ1-4, with D unresolved. Trimming stripped 5 bases from V and 3 bases from J, with 13 bases between. Germline CDR1 reads LNHDA; CDR2 reads SQIVND (reference sequence). This CDR3 spans 15 amino acids. As DNA, the CDR3 is TGTGCCAGTAGTCAGTTCGTCGCGGCTAATGAAAAACTGTTTTTT. It translates to CASSQFVAANEKLFF.

By share, this clone counts as medium-sized. This sequence joins TRBV3-1 (or the pseudogene TRBV3-2) and TRBJ1-1, with a possible D match to TRBD1 (6 bases). Trimming cost V 5 bases and J 8 bases, with 18 bases left between them. Germline-derived CDR1 and CDR2 are LGHDT and YNNKEL (reference sequence). This CDR3 comprises 14 residues. CDR3 DNA sequence: TGTGCCAGCAGCGCAGGGGACGCCGTTCGGGAAGCTTTCTTT. The encoded protein is CASSAGDAVREAFF.

This clone was seen a few times. The chain carries TRBV19 and TRBJ1-5; TRBD1 aligns across 8 bases. The CDR3 runs to 15 residues. V shed 4 bases and J 6 bases; nucleotides not matched to a gene: 8. The germline V gene encodes CDR1 LNHDA and CDR2 SQIVND (reference sequence). Written as DNA, the CDR3 is TGTGCCAGTAGTAAAACAGGGGGTAGGATTCAGCCCCAGCATTTT. It yields the protein CASSKTGGRIQPQHF.

This rearrangement joins TRBV28 to TRBJ2-7; TRBD2 agrees at 10 bases. Germline assignment: CDR1 MDHEN and CDR2 SYDVKM. V shed 8 bases, J shed 1 base, and the junction held 5 bases outside the gene matches. CDR3 length: 14 amino acids. CDR3 region: CASLPSGSSYEQYF. The CDR3 nucleotides are TGTGCCAGCCTACCTAGCGGGAGTTCCTACGAGCAGTACTTC.

The chain joins TRBV5-5 to TRBJ2-2; TRBD1 aligns across 7 bases. The CDR3 sequence is 14 residues long. The V and J ends lost 8 bases and 1 base, in that order; junction bases with no gene match: 5. Germline V gene data show CDR1 as SGHKS and CDR2 as YYEKEE (reference sequence). CDR3 sequence: CASKGQENTGELFF. For the CDR3, the DNA is TGTGCCAGTAAAGGACAGGAGAACACCGGGGAGCTGTTTTTT.

The V and J genes are TRBV4-1 and TRBJ2-1; possibly TRBD1 for D (5 bases). This CDR3 contains 14 residues. V was cut by 3 bases and J by 13 bases, with 19 bases left in between. Germline V gene sequence: CDR1 MGHRA, CDR2 YSYEKL. CDR3 loop: CASSQAIALRGQFF. DNA of the CDR3: TGCGCCAGCAGCCAGGCAATCGCCCTTAGGGGCCAGTTCTTC.

A single count supports this clone. V is TRBV19 and J is TRBJ1-6; D perhaps matches TRBD1 (6 bases). The CDR3 is made up of 17 amino acids. Germline V gene sequence: CDR1 LNHDA, CDR2 SQIVND (reference sequence). Trimming removed 3 bases from V and 0 bases from J, with 12 bases in between. The CDR3 loop reads CASSIKGESSYNSPLHF. CDR3 sequence (DNA): TGTGCCAGTAGTATCAAGGGGGAGAGCTCCTATAATTCACCCCTCCACTTT. Filled out from reference TRBV19 and TRBJ1-6, the complete variable domain reads DGGITQSPKYLFRKEGQNVTLSCEQNLNHDAMYWYRQDPGQGLRLIYYSQIVNDFQKGDIAEGYSVSREKKESFPLTVTSAQKNPTAFYLCASSIKGESSYNSPLHFGNGTRLTVT.

V gene TRBV2 combines with J gene TRBJ2-1, with TRBD2 matching over 10 bases. CDR3 length: 14 residues. Germline V gene data show CDR1 as SNHLY and CDR2 as FYNNEI. J gave up 7 bases and V 8 bases, and 8 bases lay outside the gene matches. The CDR3 loop is CASLGLATSNEQFF. The CDR3 DNA sequence: TGTGCCAGCCTGGGACTAGCGACTTCTAATGAGCAGTTCTTC.

This chain links TRBV28 with TRBJ1-2, with TRBD1 matching over 8 bases. This CDR3 has 13 amino acids. Germline-derived CDR1 and CDR2 are MDHEN and SYDVKM. With 6 bases clipped from V and 7 bases from J, the junction kept 7 bases outside the gene matches. CDR3 sequence reads: CASRTGAGGGYTF. The CDR3 DNA is TGTGCCAGCAGGACAGGGGCCGGGGGTGGCTACACCTTC.

The CDR3 loop reads CASSYSTGGVDYGYTF. The CDR3 nucleotides are TGTGCCAGCAGTTACTCGACAGGGGGAGTTGACTATGGCTACACCTTC. This rearrangement joins TRBV6-6 to TRBJ1-2; 9 bases match TRBD1. Germline V gene lookup returns CDR1 MNHNY and CDR2 SVGAGI (reference sequence). The CDR3 is made up of 16 amino acids. V lost 0 bases and J lost 3; bases outside the gene matches: 5.

This chain joins TRBV6-5 and TRBJ2-2, with a possible D match to TRBD2 (5 bases). In germline, CDR1 is MNHEY, CDR2 SVGAGI. The CDR3 totals 14 residues. Trimming stripped 2 bases from V and 7 bases from J, with 11 bases between. CDR3 loop: CASSYERVSGELFF. CDR3 DNA sequence: TGTGCCAGCAGTTACGAGAGGGTTAGCGGGGAGCTGTTTTTT.

V and J are TRBV19 and TRBJ1-6; a possible D gene is TRBD1 (5 bases). V lost 11 bases to trimming and J lost 9 bases, with 17 bases between them. There are 13 residues in the CDR3. Germline V gene sequence: CDR1 LNHDA, CDR2 SQIVND (reference sequence). For the CDR3, the DNA is TGTGCCTCAGTCGGGGGAAGGAGTTCACCCCTCCACTTT. Its translation is CASVGGRSSPLHF.

The chain carries TRBV2 and TRBJ2-5, with D maybe TRBD2 (6 bases). The CDR3 contains 19 residues. CDR1 is SNHLY and CDR2 is FYNNEI in the germline V gene. The germline V and J ends were trimmed by 3 bases and 1 base, with 24 bases remaining between them. In DNA form, the CDR3 reads TGTGCCAGCAGTGATGGCACGATTCCTTTGCGGAGGGGCCAAGAGACCCAGTACTTC. It is translated as CASSDGTIPLRRGQETQYF.

The gene calls are TRBV7-6 and TRBJ2-2, with D hard to call. With 1 base removed from V and 0 bases from J, the gap between germline ends came to 15 bases. Germline V gives CDR1 SGHVS, CDR2 FNYEAQ. This CDR3 has 18 amino acids. CDR3 sequence: CASSLGKTLTPNTGELFF. The DNA for the CDR3 is TGTGCCAGCAGCTTAGGGAAGACACTGACCCCGAACACCGGGGAGCTGTTTTTT.

The chain recombines TRBV28 with TRBJ2-4; 7 nucleotides agree with TRBD1. The trim removed 5 bases at V and 3 bases at J, leaving 4 bases unmatched. The CDR3 sequence is 14 residues long. Germline V gene data show CDR1 as MDHEN and CDR2 as SYDVKM. The CDR3 is CASSRGDSKNIQYF. DNA of the CDR3: TGTGCCAGCAGTCGAGGGGACAGCAAAAACATTCAGTACTTC.

This chain links TRBV19 with TRBJ2-2; 9 bases match TRBD2. This CDR3 has 14 residues. The V segment lost 9 bases and the J segment 2 bases; nucleotides outside the gene matches: 4. Germline lookup yields CDR1 LNHDA and CDR2 SQIVND (reference sequence). CDR3 sequence reads: CASRTSANTGELFF. As DNA, the CDR3 is TGTGCCAGCAGGACTAGCGCAAACACCGGGGAGCTGTTTTTT. Supplemented by reference TRBV19 and TRBJ2-2, the full variable domain reads DGGITQSPKYLFRKEGQNVTLSCEQNLNHDAMYWYRQDPGQGLRLIYYSQIVNDFQKGDIAEGYSVSREKKESFPLTVTSAQKNPTAFYLCASRTSANTGELFFGEGSRLTVL.

The chain is built from TRBV5-1 and TRBJ2-1; TRBD2 matches 9 bases. The germline V gene has CDR1 SGHRS and CDR2 YFSETQ. The length of the CDR3 is 16 residues. The trim removed 3 bases at V and 7 bases at J, leaving 11 bases unmatched. The CDR3 coding sequence is TGCGCCAGCAGCTGGCTAGCGGGACCCGGGATGAATGAGCAGTTCTTC. As protein: CASSWLAGPGMNEQFF.

V usage is TRBV18 and J usage is TRBJ2-7; 13 positions match TRBD2. The CDR3 length is 15 residues. J gave up 4 bases and V 2 bases, and 2 bases lay outside the gene matches. CDR1 and CDR2 (germline): KGHSH, LQKENI. The CDR3 DNA is TGTGCCAGCTCACCAGGGACTAGCGGGGATTACGAGCAGTACGTC. Its translation: CASSPGTSGDYEQYV.

The chain couples TRBV9 to TRBJ2-7; no definite D call. V was trimmed by 6 bases and J by 12 bases, leaving 16 bases between them. CDR1 is SGDLS, CDR2 YYNGEE, per germline. The CDR3 covers 11 residues. DNA of the CDR3: TGTGCCAGCACCGCAGGTGCAGTAATGTACTTC. It is translated as CASTAGAVMYF.